The clone carrying this T cell receptor beta chain occurred many times. What it binds is not known. The data were taken from a study of CD8 T cells in ankylosing spondylitis. Germline V lookup: CDR1 SGHTA, CDR2 FQGNSA. This CDR3 has 15 residues. Trimming stripped 4 bases from V and 5 bases from J, with 16 bases between. TCRdb called the 5' RACE reads again in MiXCR, with one record for every CDR3 protein. The table includes 450,000 to 550,000 distinct CDR3 sequences, 5.3% detected once. The study, taken as a whole, reports: A motif of seven or eight highly homologous TCR beta variants was seen as apparently characteristic of ankylosing spondylitis blood.

The rearrangement links TRBV7-2 to TRBJ2-3; D is uncertain. The sequenced sample consisted of blood, either unsorted or a sorted T cell fraction (not recorded which). The clonotype comes from a male donor with ankylosing spondylitis. This chain's CDR3 is CASSSLKKRRDTQYF. DNA for the CDR3: TGTGCCAGCAGCTCCCTTAAAAAGAGAAGAGATACGCAGTATTTT.